These 15 T cell receptor beta chains were sequenced from one sample in a study of T cell responses to AZD1222 COVID-19 vaccine. Here immunoSEQ multiplex PCR was the method, and the copy in TCRdb shows in-frame clones only, minus some. The sample consists of about 150,000 clones, around 90% of them appearing once. The material sequenced was peripheral blood, taken on day 0 of AZD1222 vaccination. Every receptor here comes from an adult in good health.

This chain connects TRBV24-1 to TRBJ2-7; 7 bases line up with TRBD2. Germline V CDR1 and CDR2: KGHDR, SFDVKD. J gave up 2 bases and V 4 bases, and 7 bases lay outside the gene matches. The CDR3 length is 15 residues. CDR3 bases: TGTGCCACCAGTGACTGGCCTAGCGGAACCTACGAGCAGTACTTC. Encoded protein: CATSDWPSGTYEQYF.

Worth noting for this clone: This same CDR3 is encoded by further DNA sequences in the sample. The chain employs TRBV2 and TRBJ1-4; D possibly corresponds to TRBD1 (5 bases). V gave up 0 bases and J gave up 7 bases, with 12 bases separating them. Germline V lookup: CDR1 SNHLY, CDR2 FYNNEI. This CDR3 is 15 amino acids long. The CDR3 sequence is CASSEAGTGGEKLFF. The CDR3 nucleotides are TGTGCCAGCAGTGAAGCGGGAACAGGAGGTGAAAAACTGTTTTTT.

The chain joins TRBV27 to TRBJ2-1; TRBD2 aligns across 7 bases. V lost 7 bases to trimming and J lost 10 bases; unmatched junction nucleotides: 10. Per the germline V gene, CDR1 is MNHEY and CDR2 is SMNVEV (reference sequence). CDR3 length equals 13 residues. In DNA, the CDR3 is TGTGCCAGCATTCCTCCGGTGGGACTAGAGCAGTTCTTC. It is translated as CASIPPVGLEQFF.

The chain combines TRBV7-9 with TRBJ2-1, with 12 bases identical to TRBD1. The germline CDR1 and CDR2 sequences are SEHNR and FQNEAQ (reference sequence). This CDR3 spans 13 amino acids. With V trimmed by 8 bases and J by 6 bases, 2 bases remained unmatched. The CDR3 here is CASGTGGFNEQFF. CDR3 coding DNA: TGTGCCAGCGGGACAGGGGGCTTCAATGAGCAGTTCTTC.

This clone was observed once. The rearrangement uses TRBV7-8 and TRBJ1-1, with TRBD1 matching over 8 bases. J lost 0 bases, V lost 4 bases, and 4 bases had no gene match. The CDR3 sequence is 15 residues long. Germline V CDR1 and CDR2: SGHVS, FQNEAQ. CDR3 DNA: TGTGCCAGCAGCTCGCGGACAGGGATGAACACTGAAGCTTTCTTT. It codes for CASSSRTGMNTEAFF.

CDR3 bases: TGTGCCAGCACCAAAGGTGCAGGGAGGGGCTACACCTTC. It encodes CASTKGAGRGYTF. The V and J genes are TRBV12-3 or TRBV12-4 and TRBJ1-2; tentatively, D is TRBD1 (5 bases). V gave up 7 bases and J gave up 8 bases, with 17 bases separating them. The CDR3 has 13 residues.

This sequence joins TRBV19 and TRBJ2-2; D may be TRBD2 (6 bases). V was shortened by 6 bases and J by 5 bases, with 19 bases between the two germline ends. CDR1 is LNHDA, CDR2 SQIVND, per germline (reference sequence). This CDR3 region has 16 residues. CDR3 bases: TGTGCCAGTAGGGGGGGTACATATGGAAGAACCGGGGAGCTGTTTTTT. It encodes CASRGGTYGRTGELFF.

The chain combines TRBV5-1 with TRBJ1-4; 9 bases are a match to TRBD1. Per germline, CDR1 SGHRS and CDR2 YFSETQ. The CDR3 runs to 18 residues. J gave up 3 bases and V 0 bases, and 9 bases lay outside the gene matches. The CDR3 nucleotides are TGCGCCAGCAGCTTGGGACTGGGACAGGGAAGGGCTAATGAAAAACTGTTTTTT. Translating gives CASSLGLGQGRANEKLFF. The variable domain in full, completed from reference TRBV5-1 and TRBJ1-4, reads KAGVTQTPRYLIKTRGQQVTLSCSPISGHRSVSWYQQTPGQGLQFLFEYFSETQRNKGNFPGRFSGRQFSNSRSEMNVSTLELGDSALYLCASSLGLGQGRANEKLFFGSGTQLSVL.

This chain's CDR3 is CASSSGQGFQPQHF. The CDR3 DNA reads TGTGCCAGCAGCTCCGGACAGGGATTTCAGCCCCAGCATTTT. This chain uses TRBV7-9 with TRBJ1-5; 8 nucleotides agree with TRBD1. In germline, CDR1 is SEHNR, CDR2 FQNEAQ (reference sequence). CDR3 size: 14 residues. After removal of 4 bases from V and 6 bases from J, the junction contained 5 bases not matched to a gene.

DNA of the CDR3: TGTGCCAGTAGGACGGTCCTTTTGGGGAATGAGCAGTTCTTC. It translates to CASRTVLLGNEQFF. The gene calls are TRBV19 and TRBJ2-1; D gene uncertain. This CDR3 comprises 14 residues. V dropped 6 bases and J dropped 7 bases, with 16 bases sitting between them. Germline CDR1 LNHDA, CDR2 SQIVND (reference sequence).

The genes are TRBV27 and TRBJ1-1; D remains ambiguous. This CDR3 region has 14 residues. Germline-derived CDR1 and CDR2 are MNHEY and SMNVEV (reference sequence). V was trimmed by 1 base and J by 4 bases, leaving 10 bases between them. The CDR3 nucleotides are TGTGCCAGCAGTTTATTTCGAGGGAGCACTGAAGCTTTCTTT. Amino acids: CASSLFRGSTEAFF.

This sequence joins TRBV5-1 and TRBJ1-6; a weak D match, TRBD1 (5 bases). This CDR3 has 15 amino acids. V was cut by 3 bases and J by 8 bases, with 15 bases left in between. In germline, CDR1 is SGHRS, CDR2 YFSETQ. This CDR3 reads CASSSTGRKDSPLHF. DNA of the CDR3: TGCGCCAGCAGCTCTACAGGACGGAAAGATTCACCCCTCCACTTT.

The J gene is TRBJ2-5, the V gene TRBV18; 8 bases match TRBD2. There are 17 residues in the CDR3. Germline lookup yields CDR1 KGHSH and CDR2 LQKENI. V lost 1 base to trimming and J lost 3 bases; unmatched junction nucleotides: 10. CDR3 in amino acids: CASSPLTITSGKETQYF. CDR3 bases: TGTGCCAGCTCACCACTAACGATCACTAGCGGCAAAGAGACCCAGTACTTC.

This chain uses TRBV25-1 with TRBJ2-2; D may be TRBD2 (6 bases). V dropped 2 bases and J dropped 4 bases, with 17 bases sitting between them. The CDR3 has 17 amino acids. CDR1 MGHDK and CDR2 SYGVNS come from the germline V gene. CDR3 in DNA: TGTGCCAGCAGTGAAAGGAGGGCCCGCTCCGTCACCGGGGAGCTGTTTTTT. Amino acids: CASSERRARSVTGELFF.

Only one count was recorded for this clone. The rearrangement joins TRBV24-1 to TRBJ2-5, with 10 bases fitting TRBD2. Germline lookup yields CDR1 KGHDR and CDR2 SFDVKD. The ends lost 4 bases at V and 2 bases at J; junction bases unmatched: 9. The CDR3 covers 17 residues. The CDR3 DNA follows: TGTGCCACCAGTGACTCCGGAGCGGGAGGGCAGCAAGAGACCCAGTACTTC. Its translation is CATSDSGAGGQQETQYF.